The TCR beta chain under discussion was sequenced for a study of human T cells and chemical hapten exposure. Study summary: Patch tests delivered 0.01% DPC to the upper back and were evaluated at 6 days.

From the RACE reads, TCRdb called clonotypes with MiXCR, one entry per CDR3 protein. The sample carries just over 80,000 distinct CDR3 sequences, about 10% recorded once. Time point meaning: patch test 1, 2 weeks after DPC sensitization. Treatment reported: therapeutic diphenylcyclopropenone sensitization with weekly scalp DPC. This specimen consisted of whole blood, obtained in connection with sensitization to the hapten diphenylcyclopropenone (DPC). The sequence derives from a woman aged 45-65 years with alopecia areata. Some clones in this sample may be carry-over from other donors' samples.

CDR3: CASSASRSRVEQYF. The CDR3 nucleotides are TGTGCCAGCAGTGCCTCGCGCAGCAGGGTAGAGCAGTACTTC. The chain carries TRBV6-1 and TRBJ2-7, with D possibly being TRBD1 (5 bases). Trimming cost V 4 bases and J 7 bases, with 17 bases left between them. From germline, CDR1 is MNHNS and CDR2 SASEGT. This CDR3 is built from 14 residues.